Below, 11 T cell receptor beta chains from the same sample are listed, as sequenced in a study of early T cells in non-severe SARS-CoV-2 infection (dated by TCRdb to the early 2020s). The receptor library was made with 5' RACE. This sample was sequenced with a NextSeq 500. TCRdb reanalyzed the raw reads on its own, using fastp at Q25 for trimming and MiXCR for clone calling, and kept in-frame beta chains. Rows with a matching CDR3 protein are joined into one entry that keeps the most common DNA and genes. Across this sample there are about 25,000 distinct CDR3 sequences, with approximately 5.1% seen only once. The ten most abundant clones make up 6.6% of the sample. Input material: whole blood. The source of these receptors is an adult who was a healthcare worker with PCR-confirmed SARS-CoV-2 infection or an uninfected control (not recorded which).

This clonotype showed up just a few times. This chain connects TRBV5-1 to TRBJ1-1, with 7 bases lining up with TRBD1. J gave up 0 bases and V 2 bases, and 13 bases lay outside the gene matches. Germline V gene sequence: CDR1 SGHRS, CDR2 YFSETQ. CDR3 length: 18 amino acids. CDR3 sequence: CASSLPTGKSGMNTEAFF. In DNA form, the CDR3 reads TGCGCCAGCAGCTTACCGACAGGGAAAAGTGGCATGAACACTGAAGCTTTCTTT.

This clonotype was seen a few times. The chain links TRBV29-1 to TRBJ1-1; no reliable D call. V dropped 5 bases and J dropped 2 bases, with 12 bases sitting between them. This CDR3 region has 13 residues. CDR1 is SQVTM, CDR2 ANQGSEA, per germline. This CDR3 reads CSVRKGGNTEAFF. The DNA for the CDR3 is TGCAGCGTTCGAAAGGGTGGCAACACTGAAGCTTTCTTT. The full variable domain, with the rest looked up from reference TRBV29-1 and TRBJ1-1, is SAVISQKPSRDICQRGTSLTIQCQVDSQVTMMFWYRQQPGQSLTLIATANQGSEATYESGFVIDKFPISRPNLTFSTLTVSNMSPEDSSIYLCSVRKGGNTEAFFGQGTRLTVV.

There are many counts of this clonotype. The chain has TRBV5-1 and TRBJ2-1; TRBD2 aligns across 12 bases. Germline assignment: CDR1 SGHRS and CDR2 YFSETQ. The CDR3 has 19 residues. Trimming took 0 bases from V and 0 from J; bases not matched to a gene: 7. DNA of the CDR3: TGCGCCAGCAGCTTGGCGGGGACTAGCGGGCAGAGCTCCTACAATGAGCAGTTCTTC. This codes for CASSLAGTSGQSSYNEQFF.

This clonotype showed up many times. The chain combines TRBV5-1 with TRBJ1-2, with D possibly matching TRBD1 (5 bases). Germline V gene lookup returns CDR1 SGHRS and CDR2 YFSETQ. Trimming stripped 6 bases from V and 0 bases from J, with 6 bases between. The CDR3 consists of 12 residues. The CDR3 loop reads CASTTANYGYTF. The CDR3 DNA follows: TGCGCCAGCACGACAGCTAACTATGGCTACACCTTC. Looking up the rest from reference TRBV5-1 and TRBJ1-2 gives the full variable domain: KAGVTQTPRYLIKTRGQQVTLSCSPISGHRSVSWYQQTPGQGLQFLFEYFSETQRNKGNFPGRFSGRQFSNSRSEMNVSTLELGDSALYLCASTTANYGYTFGSGTRLTVV.

This clonotype turned up a few times. CDR3 residues: CASTRRETYNEQFF. Here the CDR3 DNA reads TGTGCCAGCACAAGGCGGGAAACCTACAATGAGCAGTTCTTC. The rearrangement uses TRBV6-1 and TRBJ2-1; the D gene is possibly TRBD2 (6 bases). With 7 bases removed from V and 2 bases from J, the gap between germline ends came to 12 bases. The germline V gene has CDR1 MNHNS and CDR2 SASEGT. The CDR3 length is 14 residues.

This clonotype rates as medium-sized. This chain links TRBV18 with TRBJ2-1, with 8 bases matching TRBD2. This CDR3 spans 16 amino acids. Germline CDR1 is KGHSH and CDR2 is LQKENI. V shed 0 bases, J shed 5 bases, and the junction held 6 bases outside the gene matches. This CDR3 reads CASSPPGGRTHNEQFF. CDR3 nucleotide sequence: TGTGCCAGCTCACCACCGGGCGGGAGGACTCACAATGAGCAGTTCTTC. Supplemented by reference TRBV18 and TRBJ2-1, the full variable domain reads NAGVMQNPRHLVRRRGQEARLRCSPMKGHSHVYWYRQLPEEGLKFMVYLQKENIIDESGMPKERFSAEFPKEGPSILRIQQVVRGDSAAYFCASSPPGGRTHNEQFFGPGTRLTVL.

In this sample, this clonotype turned up many times. This rearrangement joins TRBV11-3 to TRBJ2-1; 7 nucleotides line up with TRBD1. The germline CDR1 and CDR2 sequences are SGHNT and YENEEA. The CDR3 extends over 13 amino acids. Trimming cost V 3 bases and J 7 bases; bases outside gene matches: 3. In nucleotides, the CDR3 is TGTGCCAGCAGCTTTGACAGGGTGAATGAGCAGTTCTTC. It encodes CASSFDRVNEQFF.

The chain recombines TRBV28 with TRBJ2-2; 10 positions agree with TRBD1. The CDR3 is 16 amino acids. The V gene's germline CDR1 is MDHEN and CDR2 SYDVKM. V shed 6 bases and J 7 bases; nucleotides not matched to a gene: 11. The CDR3 DNA reads TGTGCCAGCAGGGGCCGGGACAGGGGTAGCATCGGGGAGCTGTTTTTT. Its translation: CASRGRDRGSIGELFF.

This clonotype was detected ten times or more. The chain carries TRBV5-6 and TRBJ1-5; D not certain. Germline V gene sequence: CDR1 SGHDT, CDR2 YYEEEE. The CDR3 runs 15 residues. Trimming pared 3 bases from V and 1 base from J, leaving 11 bases between. CDR3 DNA: TGTGCCAGCAGCTCTTTCGGCGCGAGCAATCAGCCCCAGCATTTT. Protein sequence: CASSSFGASNQPQHF.

This clonotype came up many times. This rearrangement joins TRBV7-8 to TRBJ2-7; the D gene is possibly TRBD1 (5 bases). Trimming pared 5 bases from V and 2 bases from J, leaving 22 bases between. The CDR3 sequence is 17 residues long. Germline V gene data show CDR1 as SGHVS and CDR2 as FQNEAQ. The CDR3 region has the DNA TGTGCCAGCAGCCGGACAAGCGCCCTCAGTTCTACCTACGAGCAGTACTTC. It codes for CASSRTSALSSTYEQYF.

Many counts were recorded for this clonotype. This chain uses TRBV29-1 with TRBJ1-2, with unresolved D. V shed 4 bases and J shed 1 base, with 10 bases lying between them. This CDR3 comprises 13 residues. Germline assignment: CDR1 SQVTM and CDR2 ANQGSEA. The CDR3 bases are TGCAGCGTTGCGCTGGGAGATAACTATGGCTACACCTTC. Protein: CSVALGDNYGYTF.